The sequence of this T cell receptor (beta chain) was determined in a study of T-cell reconstitution after alpha-beta-depleted transplantation in children. This CDR3 spans 15 amino acids. Germline CDR1 and CDR2: SGHRS and YFSETQ. V dropped 1 base and J dropped 5 bases, with 13 bases sitting between them. Study-wide points: One year post-transplant, T-cell counts and diversity were largely derived from T cells produced anew. Several hundred expanded graft clones reportedly were the source of alpha-beta T cells about two months after transplant.

In this sample, this clonotype turned up many times. Antigen: not known. The authors prepared the TCRbeta library with unique molecular identifiers. MiXCR, applied by TCRdb to the PCR reads, yields one record per CDR3 protein. The sample consists of fewer than 550,000 distinct CDR3 sequences, roughly a tenth of them appearing once. Material: PBMCs, obtained before TCRalphabeta/CD19-depleted stem cell transplant. This TCR was sampled from a child aged 2 to 10 with inherited bone marrow failure, due to receive a stem cell transplant. V gene TRBV5-1 combines with J gene TRBJ1-5; D gene ambiguous. CDR3 amino acids: CASSLFGASDQPQHF. CDR3 DNA sequence: TGCGCCAGCAGCTTGTTTGGAGCCTCGGATCAGCCCCAGCATTTT.